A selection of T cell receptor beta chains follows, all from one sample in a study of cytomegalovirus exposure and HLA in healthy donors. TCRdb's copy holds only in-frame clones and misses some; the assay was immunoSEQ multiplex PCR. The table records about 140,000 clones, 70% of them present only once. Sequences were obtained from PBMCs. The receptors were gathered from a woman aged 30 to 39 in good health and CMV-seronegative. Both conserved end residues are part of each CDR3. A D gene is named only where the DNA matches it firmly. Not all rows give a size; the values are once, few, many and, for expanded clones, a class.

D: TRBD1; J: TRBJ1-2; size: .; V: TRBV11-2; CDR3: CASSLKPTGGGGYTF; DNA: TGTGCCAGCAGCTTAAAACCGACAGGGGGGGGCGGCTACACCTTC
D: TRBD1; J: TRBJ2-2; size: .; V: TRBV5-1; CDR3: CASHPGTDLSGELFF; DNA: TGCGCCAGCCACCCCGGGACAGACCTCTCCGGGGAGCTGTTTTTT
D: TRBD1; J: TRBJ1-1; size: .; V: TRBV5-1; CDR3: CASSPGTGVNTEAFF; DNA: TGCGCCAGCAGCCCCGGGACAGGGGTGAACACTGAAGCTTTCTTT
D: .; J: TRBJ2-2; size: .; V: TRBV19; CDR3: CASITGSGAGELFF; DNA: TGTGCCAGTATCACGGGGTCAGGGGCCGGGGAGCTGTTTTTT
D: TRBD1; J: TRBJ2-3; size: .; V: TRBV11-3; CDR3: CASSIGTGETDTQYF; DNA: TGTGCCAGCAGCATCGGGACAGGGGAGACAGATACGCAGTATTTT
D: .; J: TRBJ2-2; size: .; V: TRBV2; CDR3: CASSVAANTGELFF; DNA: TGTGCCAGCAGTGTGGCTGCGAACACCGGGGAGCTGTTTTTT
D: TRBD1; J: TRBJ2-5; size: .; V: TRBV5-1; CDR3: CASSPGQGEETQYF; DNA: TGCGCCAGCAGCCCGGGACAGGGGGAAGAGACCCAGTACTTC
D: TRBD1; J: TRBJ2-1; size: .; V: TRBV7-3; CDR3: CASSPAGTGVNEQFF; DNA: TGTGCCAGCAGCCCCGCCGGGACAGGGGTCAATGAGCAGTTCTTC
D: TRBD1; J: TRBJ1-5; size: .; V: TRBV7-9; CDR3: CASSPGTADGDQPQHF; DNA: TGTGCCAGCAGCCCAGGGACAGCTGATGGGGATCAGCCCCAGCATTTT
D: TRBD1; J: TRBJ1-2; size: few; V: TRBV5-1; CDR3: CASSLGQGPIGYTF; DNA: TGCGCCAGCAGCCTGGGACAGGGGCCTATAGGGTACACCTTC
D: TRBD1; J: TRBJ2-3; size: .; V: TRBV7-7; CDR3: CASSLDRGSTDTQYF; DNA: TGTGCTAGCAGCTTAGACAGGGGTAGCACAGATACGCAGTATTTT
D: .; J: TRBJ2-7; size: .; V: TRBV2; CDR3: CASSEQGVLYEQYF; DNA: TGTGCCAGCAGTGAACAGGGTGTCCTCTACGAGCAGTACTTC
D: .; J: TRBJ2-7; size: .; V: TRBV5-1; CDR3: CASSFGRDSYEQYF; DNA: TGCGCCAGCAGCTTTGGCAGGGACTCCTACGAGCAGTACTTC
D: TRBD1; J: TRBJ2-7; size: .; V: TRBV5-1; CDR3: CASSFRQGGEQYF; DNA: TGCGCCAGCAGCTTTCGACAGGGTGGCGAGCAGTACTTC
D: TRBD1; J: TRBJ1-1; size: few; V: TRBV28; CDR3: CASSDTTGATEAFF; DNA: TGTGCCAGCAGTGACACCACAGGGGCCACTGAAGCTTTCTTT
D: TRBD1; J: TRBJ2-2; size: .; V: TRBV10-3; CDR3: CATSMGQRSGRELFF; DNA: TGTGCCACATCCATGGGACAGAGGTCTGGTAGGGAGCTGTTTTTT
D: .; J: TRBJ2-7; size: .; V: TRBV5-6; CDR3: CASSLVGRSLEQYF; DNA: TGTGCCAGCAGCTTGGTCGGGAGAAGCTTGGAGCAGTACTTC
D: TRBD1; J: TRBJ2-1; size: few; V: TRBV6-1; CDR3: CASNRDRVGNEQFF; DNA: TGTGCCAGCAACCGAGACAGGGTGGGGAATGAGCAGTTCTTC
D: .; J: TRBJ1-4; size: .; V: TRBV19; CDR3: CASSISTGADNEKLFF; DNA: TGTGCCAGTAGTATAAGCACAGGAGCCGATAATGAAAAACTGTTTTTT
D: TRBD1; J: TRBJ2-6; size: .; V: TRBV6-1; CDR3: CASSGLQGTLSGANVLTF; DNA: TGTGCCAGCAGTGGACTACAGGGGACCCTCTCTGGGGCCAACGTCCTGACTTTC
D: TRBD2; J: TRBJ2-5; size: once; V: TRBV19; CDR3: CATRLAGVETQYF; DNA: TGTGCCACCCGACTAGCGGGGGTGGAGACCCAGTACTTC
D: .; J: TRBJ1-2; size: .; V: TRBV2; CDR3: CASSERRQGHYGYTF; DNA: TGTGCCAGCAGTGAACGGCGCCAGGGGCACTATGGCTACACCTTC
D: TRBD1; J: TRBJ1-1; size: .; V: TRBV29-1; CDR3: CSVEDWTGAETEAFF; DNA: TGCAGCGTTGAAGACTGGACAGGGGCGGAAACTGAAGCTTTCTTT
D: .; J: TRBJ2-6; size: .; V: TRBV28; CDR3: CASTPGLSGANVLTF; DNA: TGTGCCAGCACTCCGGGACTCTCTGGGGCCAACGTCCTGACTTTC
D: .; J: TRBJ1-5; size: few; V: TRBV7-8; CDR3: CASSFESVGNQPQHF; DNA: TGTGCCAGCAGCTTTGAGTCTGTCGGCAATCAGCCCCAGCATTTT
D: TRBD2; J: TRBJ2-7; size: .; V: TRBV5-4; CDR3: CASSSWTSGRIGEQYF; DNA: TGTGCCAGCAGCTCCTGGACTAGCGGGAGGATCGGCGAGCAGTACTTC
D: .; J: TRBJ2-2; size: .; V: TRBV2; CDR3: CASSALAEPKLFF; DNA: TGTGCCAGCAGTGCCTTAGCGGAGCCGAAGCTGTTTTTT
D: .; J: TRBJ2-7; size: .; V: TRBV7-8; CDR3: CASSLGGTNYEQYF; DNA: TGTGCCAGCAGCTTAGGAGGAACCAATTACGAGCAGTACTTC
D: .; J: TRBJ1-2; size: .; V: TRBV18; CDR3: CASSLNPVGALSRNYGYTF; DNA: TGTGCCAGCTCACTAAACCCCGTGGGGGCACTCTCCCGAAACTATGGCTACACCTTC
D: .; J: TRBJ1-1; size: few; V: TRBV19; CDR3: CASSIGGANTEAFF; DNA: TGTGCCAGTAGTATAGGAGGAGCGAACACTGAAGCTTTCTTT
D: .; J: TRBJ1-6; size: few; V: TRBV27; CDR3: CASSFARVANSPLHF; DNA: TGTGCCAGCAGTTTTGCTCGCGTCGCGAATTCACCCCTCCACTTT
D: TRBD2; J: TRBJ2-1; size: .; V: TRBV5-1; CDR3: CASSLAVSGGSYNEQFF; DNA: TGCGCCAGCAGCTTGGCCGTATCGGGGGGCTCCTACAATGAGCAGTTCTTC
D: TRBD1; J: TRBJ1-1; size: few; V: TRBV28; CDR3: CASSAPTDRGRAFF; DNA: TGTGCCAGCAGTGCGCCAACGGACAGGGGTCGAGCTTTCTTT
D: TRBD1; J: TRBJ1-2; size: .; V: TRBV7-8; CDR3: CASSYETGANYGYTF; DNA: TGTGCCAGCAGCTATGAGACAGGGGCCAACTATGGCTACACCTTC
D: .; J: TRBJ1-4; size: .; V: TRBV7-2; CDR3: CASSLNSGDEKLFF; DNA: TGTGCCAGCAGCTTAAACTCAGGGGATGAAAAACTGTTTTTT
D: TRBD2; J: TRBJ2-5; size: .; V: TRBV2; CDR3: CASISSGDTTQETQYF; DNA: TGTGCCAGCATCTCTAGCGGGGATACCACCCAAGAGACCCAGTACTTC
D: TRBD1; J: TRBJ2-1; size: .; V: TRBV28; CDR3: CASSPLAGQGSSYNEQFF; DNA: TGTGCCAGCAGTCCACTAGCCGGACAGGGTAGCTCCTACAATGAGCAGTTCTTC